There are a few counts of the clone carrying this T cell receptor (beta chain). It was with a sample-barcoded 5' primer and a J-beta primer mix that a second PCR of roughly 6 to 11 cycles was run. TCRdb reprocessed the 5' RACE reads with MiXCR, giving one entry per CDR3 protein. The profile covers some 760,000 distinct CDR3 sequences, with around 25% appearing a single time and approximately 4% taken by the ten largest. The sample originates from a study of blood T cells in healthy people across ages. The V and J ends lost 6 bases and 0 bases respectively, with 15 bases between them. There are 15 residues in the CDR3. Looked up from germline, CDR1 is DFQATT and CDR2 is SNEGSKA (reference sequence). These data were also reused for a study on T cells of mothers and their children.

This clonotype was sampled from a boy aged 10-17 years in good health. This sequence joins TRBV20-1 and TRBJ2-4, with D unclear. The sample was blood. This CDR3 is CSALRPDLAKNIQYF. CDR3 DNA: TGCAGTGCGCTGAGGCCGGACCTAGCCAAAAACATTCAGTACTTC.